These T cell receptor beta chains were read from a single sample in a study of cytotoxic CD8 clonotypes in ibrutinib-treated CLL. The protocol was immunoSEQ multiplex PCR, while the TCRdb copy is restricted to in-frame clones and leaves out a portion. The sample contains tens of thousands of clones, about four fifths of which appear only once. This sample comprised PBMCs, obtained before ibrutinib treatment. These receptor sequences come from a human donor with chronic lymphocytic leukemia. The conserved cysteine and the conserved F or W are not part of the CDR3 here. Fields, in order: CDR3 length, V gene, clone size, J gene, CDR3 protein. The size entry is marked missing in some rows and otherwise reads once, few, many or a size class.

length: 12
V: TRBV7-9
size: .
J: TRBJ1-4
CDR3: ASSLGTGEEKLF

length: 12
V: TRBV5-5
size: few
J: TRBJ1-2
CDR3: ASSLAWAGDGYT

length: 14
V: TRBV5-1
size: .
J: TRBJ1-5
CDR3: ASSLGPDRGNQPQH

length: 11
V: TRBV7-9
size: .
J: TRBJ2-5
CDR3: ASSRDYQETQY

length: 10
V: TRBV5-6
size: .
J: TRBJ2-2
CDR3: ASSLNTGELF

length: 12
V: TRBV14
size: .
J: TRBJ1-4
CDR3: ASSQEGRNEKLF

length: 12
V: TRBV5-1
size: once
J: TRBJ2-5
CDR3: ASSQSTGHETQY

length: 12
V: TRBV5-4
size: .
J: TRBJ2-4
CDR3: ATNRNTAKNIQY

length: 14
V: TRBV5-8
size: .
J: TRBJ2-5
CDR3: ASSLVVVNTEETQY

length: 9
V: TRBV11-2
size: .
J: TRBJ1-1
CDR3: ASSSPVRAF

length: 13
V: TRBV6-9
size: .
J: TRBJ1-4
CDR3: ASSYRRQGPEKLF

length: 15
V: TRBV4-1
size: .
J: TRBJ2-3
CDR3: ASSQDQTAGGLGEYN